This is a list of T cell receptor beta chains from one sample in a study of T cells in Graves' hyperthyroidism and ophthalmopathy. TCRdb used MiXCR to reprocess the multiplex PCR reads, holding one entry per CDR3 protein. This table has approximately 370,000 distinct CDR3 sequences, about a sixth appearing once. Material: blood. The receptors here all came from a woman under 40 with Graves' hyperthyroidism that later progressed to Graves' ophthalmopathy. Both conserved end residues are part of each CDR3. D genes are given only for firm matches. For some rows the clone size is stated as once, few or many, or as a class when expanded; others skip it.

V gene	CDR3 length	clone size	J gene	D gene	CDR3 protein	CDR3 DNA
TRBV27	15	few	TRBJ2-7	.	CASSFRSLSGYEQYF	TGTGCCAGCAGTTTTCGGTCATTAAGTGGCTACGAGCAGTACTTC
TRBV29-1	16	many	TRBJ2-2	TRBD2	CSVALISGRRIGELFF	TGCAGCGTTGCCCTAATTAGCGGGAGAAGGATCGGGGAGCTGTTTTTT
TRBV3-1	15	many	TRBJ1-1	TRBD1	CASSQEGQGNTEAFF	TGTGCCAGCAGCCAAGAAGGACAGGGTAACACTGAAGCTTTCTTT
TRBV12-5	21	.	TRBJ2-5	TRBD2	CASGSTCTLRLAGVSGETQYF	TGTGCTAGTGGTTCCACCTGCACCTTGCGACTAGCGGGGGTGAGTGGAGAGACCCAGTACTTC
TRBV5-1	11	.	TRBJ1-3	.	CASRGGNTIYF	TGCGCCAGCAGAGGTGGAAACACCATATATTTT
TRBV20-1	13	few	TRBJ1-2	TRBD1	CSARVSDRAGYTF	TGCAGTGCTAGAGTCTCCGACAGGGCTGGCTACACCTTC
TRBV27	15	.	TRBJ2-3	TRBD2	CASKQRGTSTDTQYF	TGTGCCAGCAAACAGCGGGGTACTAGCACAGATACGCAGTATTTT
TRBV12-3/TRBV12-4	14	many	TRBJ1-1	.	CASSLSGVETEAFF	TGTGCCAGCAGTTTATCCGGGGTGGAAACTGAAGCTTTCTTT
TRBV20-1	17	few	TRBJ2-2	.	CSAPTDSGLTNTGELFF	TGCAGTGCCCCCACTGATAGCGGCCTAACGAACACCGGGGAGCTGTTTTTT
TRBV6-5	18	few	TRBJ1-4	.	CASSIPGLSWGGNEKLFF	TGTGCCAGCAGTATACCCGGGCTATCCTGGGGAGGTAATGAAAAACTGTTTTTT
TRBV27	15	few	TRBJ1-4	.	CASRLGPGSNEKLFF	TGTGCCAGCAGGTTGGGGCCGGGATCTAATGAAAAACTGTTTTTT
TRBV27	13	many	TRBJ1-2	.	CASMPLANYGYTF	TGTGCCAGCATGCCTCTGGCTAACTATGGCTACACCTTC
TRBV6-2/TRBV6-3	16	few	TRBJ1-6	.	CASSSGYGLGNSPLHF	TGTGCCAGCAGTTCAGGGTACGGACTTGGTAATTCACCCCTCCACTTT
TRBV19	13	many	TRBJ1-1	TRBD1	CASRPQGVHEAFF	TGTGCCAGTCGACCACAGGGGGTGCATGAAGCTTTCTTT
TRBV6-1	15	.	TRBJ2-1	TRBD1	CASSEADRGSAEQFF	TGTGCCAGCAGTGAAGCGGACAGGGGGTCTGCTGAGCAGTTCTTC
TRBV2	16	.	TRBJ2-2	.	CASFPEPVANTGELFF	TGTGCCAGCTTTCCTGAACCTGTAGCGAACACCGGGGAGCTGTTTTTT
TRBV2	15	many	TRBJ1-4	.	CASSEAVRPNEKLFF	TGTGCCAGCAGTGAAGCGGTCAGACCTAATGAAAAACTGTTTTTT
TRBV20-1	15	many	TRBJ2-5	TRBD2	CSASRAGAGGETQYF	TGCAGTGCCTCAAGAGCGGGGGCCGGGGGGGAGACCCAGTACTTC
TRBV5-1	16	.	TRBJ2-3	.	CASSPPRGGRTDTQYF	TGCGCCAGCAGCCCCCCCCGTGGGGGGCGAACAGATACGCAGTATTTT
TRBV20-1	13	.	TRBJ2-3	TRBD2	CSATSPSGNTQYF	TGCAGTGCTACAAGCCCTAGCGGCAATACGCAGTATTTT
TRBV7-2	14	.	TRBJ2-5	.	CASSLIKSEETQYF	TGTGCCAGCAGCTTAATTAAATCCGAGGAGACCCAGTACTTC
TRBV6-1	15	many	TRBJ2-6	.	CASRGLSSGANVLTF	TGTGCCAGCAGGGGCCTGAGCTCTGGGGCCAACGTCCTGACTTTC
TRBV27	16	few	TRBJ2-5	.	CAGGEGQLTKRETQYF	TGTGCCGGCGGGGAGGGACAGCTAACGAAACGGGAGACCCAGTACTTC
TRBV2	15	many	TRBJ2-3	.	CASSPGTPSTDTQYF	TGTGCCAGCAGTCCCGGGACTCCTAGCACAGATACGCAGTATTTT
TRBV6-1	17	many	TRBJ2-2	TRBD2	CASSPGLAGPRVGELFF	TGTGCCAGCAGTCCAGGACTAGCGGGACCCCGAGTGGGGGAGCTGTTTTTT
TRBV4-1	15	few	TRBJ2-5	.	CASSHGWASGETQYF	TGCGCCAGCAGCCACGGTTGGGCCTCCGGAGAGACCCAGTACTTC
TRBV4-1	14	many	TRBJ1-1	.	CASSRNIENTEAFF	TGCGCCAGCAGCCGTAATATAGAGAACACTGAAGCTTTCTTT
TRBV11-2	16	many	TRBJ2-1	TRBD2	CASSLRVSGGASEQFF	TGTGCCAGCAGCTTACGCGTTAGCGGGGGGGCCAGTGAGCAGTTCTTC
TRBV9	13	.	TRBJ2-1	TRBD1	CASSARTGGEQFF	TGTGCCAGCAGCGCCAGGACAGGGGGTGAGCAGTTCTTC
TRBV2	14	many	TRBJ1-5	.	CASSGWGTRQPQHF	TGTGCCAGCAGTGGGTGGGGGACACGCCAGCCCCAGCATTTT
TRBV15	14	few	TRBJ1-3	.	CATGHPSSGNTIYF	TGTGCCACCGGGCATCCCAGCTCTGGAAACACCATATATTTT